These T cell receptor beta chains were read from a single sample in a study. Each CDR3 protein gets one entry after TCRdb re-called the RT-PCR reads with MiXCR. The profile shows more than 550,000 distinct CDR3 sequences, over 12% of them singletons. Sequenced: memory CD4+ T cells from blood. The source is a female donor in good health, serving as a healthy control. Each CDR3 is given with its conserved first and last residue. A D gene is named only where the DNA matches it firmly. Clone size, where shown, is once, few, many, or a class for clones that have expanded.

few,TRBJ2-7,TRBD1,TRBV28,CASRPGQEPAYEQYF,TGTGCCAGCAGACCCGGACAGGAACCTGCCTACGAGCAGTACTTC
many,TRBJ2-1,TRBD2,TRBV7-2,CASSREGTSGRGQFF,TGTGCCAGCAGCCGAGAAGGGACTAGCGGGAGAGGGCAGTTCTTC
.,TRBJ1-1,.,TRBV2,CASRARSRTVAEAFF,TGTGCCAGCAGAGCCAGGTCCAGAACGGTAGCTGAAGCTTTCTTT
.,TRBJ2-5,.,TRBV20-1,CSARDFGLETQYF,TGCAGTGCTAGAGATTTTGGGTTGGAGACCCAGTACTTC
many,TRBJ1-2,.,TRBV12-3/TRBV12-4,CATCGLANYGYTF,TGTGCCACCTGCGGGCTAGCTAACTATGGCTACACCTTC
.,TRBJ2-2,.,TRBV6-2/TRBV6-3,CASSYPPGHGAGELFF,TGTGCCAGCAGTTACCCGCCGGGACATGGCGCCGGGGAACTGTTTTTT
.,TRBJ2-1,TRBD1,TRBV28,CASSLSRDRGGNEQFF,TGTGCCAGCAGTTTAAGCCGGGACAGGGGAGGCAATGAGCAGTTCTTC
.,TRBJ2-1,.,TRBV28,CASSPTPENEQFF,TGTGCCAGCAGTCCCACCCCAGAAAATGAGCAGTTCTTC
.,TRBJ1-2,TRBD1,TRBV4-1,CASSQEGIRDSKNGYTF,TGCGCCAGCAGCCAAGAGGGTATCCGGGACAGTAAGAATGGCTACACCTTC
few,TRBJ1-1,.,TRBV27,CASIRSQVDTEAFF,TGTGCCAGCATTAGGAGTCAGGTTGACACTGAAGCTTTCTTT
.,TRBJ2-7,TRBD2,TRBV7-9,CASTPRSGGDYEQYF,TGTGCCAGCACCCCTCGGAGCGGGGGGGACTACGAGCAGTACTTC
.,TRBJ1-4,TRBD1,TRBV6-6,CASSPPTGNEKLFF,TGTGCCAGCAGCCCCCCGACAGGGAATGAAAAACTGTTTTTT
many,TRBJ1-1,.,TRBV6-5,CASSYRLGRRTEAFF,TGTGCCAGCAGTTACAGGCTGGGGCGGCGCACTGAAGCTTTCTTT
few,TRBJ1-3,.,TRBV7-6,CASSLSPPSGNTIYF,TGTGCCAGCAGCTTATCACCTCCCTCTGGAAACACCATATATTTT
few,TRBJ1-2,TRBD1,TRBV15,CATSLGQGDGYTF,TGTGCCACCAGCCTCGGACAGGGCGATGGCTACACCTTC
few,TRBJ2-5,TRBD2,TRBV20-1,CSARDGLAGGETQYF,TGCAGTGCTAGAGATGGGTTAGCGGGAGGGGAGACCCAGTACTTC